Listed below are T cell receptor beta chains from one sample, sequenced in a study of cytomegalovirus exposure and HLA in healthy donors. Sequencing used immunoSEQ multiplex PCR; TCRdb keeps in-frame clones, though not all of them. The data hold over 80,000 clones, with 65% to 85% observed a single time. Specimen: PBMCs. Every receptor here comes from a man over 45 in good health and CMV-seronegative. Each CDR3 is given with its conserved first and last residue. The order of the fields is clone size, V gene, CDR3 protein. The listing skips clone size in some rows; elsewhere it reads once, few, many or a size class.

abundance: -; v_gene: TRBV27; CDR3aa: CASSREGFYGYTF
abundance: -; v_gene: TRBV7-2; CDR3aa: CASRTSGAYNEQFF
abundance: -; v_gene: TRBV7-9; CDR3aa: CASSASGRGRTDTQYF
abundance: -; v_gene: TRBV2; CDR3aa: CASSEAGQETYEQYF
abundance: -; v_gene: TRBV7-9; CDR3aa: CASSNLGLAGGNEQFF
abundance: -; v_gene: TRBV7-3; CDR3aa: CASSQSSGPLYF
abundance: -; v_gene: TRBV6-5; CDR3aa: CASRPTGGSNQPQHF
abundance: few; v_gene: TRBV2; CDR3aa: CASRGVAGRYEQYF
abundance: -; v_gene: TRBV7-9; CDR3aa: CASSLGESGSSYNEQFF
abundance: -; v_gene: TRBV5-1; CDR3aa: CASSTALNTEAFF
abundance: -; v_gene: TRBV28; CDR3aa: CASSPLPARGSTEAFF
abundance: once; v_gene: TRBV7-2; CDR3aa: CASSPSGPTYLRSTDTQYF
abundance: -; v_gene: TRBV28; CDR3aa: CASRPPGGIASNQPQHF
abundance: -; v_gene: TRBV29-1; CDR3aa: CTAQREGRETQYF
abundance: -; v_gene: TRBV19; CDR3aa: CASSISPGGYEQFF
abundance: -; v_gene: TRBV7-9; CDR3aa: CASSLARGRQGLNNEQFF
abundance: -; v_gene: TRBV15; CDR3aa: CATSRGQVNPYEQYF
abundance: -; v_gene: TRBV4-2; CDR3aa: CASSQERAQGQETQYF
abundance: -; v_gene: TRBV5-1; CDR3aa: CASSPSGPSTDTQYF
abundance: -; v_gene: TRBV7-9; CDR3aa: CASSPSDRVRGYTF
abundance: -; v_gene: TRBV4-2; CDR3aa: CASSQLASGDSYEQYF
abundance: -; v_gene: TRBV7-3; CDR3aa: CASRHPGRGRDTGELFF
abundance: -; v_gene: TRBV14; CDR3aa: CASSPLAYNEQFF
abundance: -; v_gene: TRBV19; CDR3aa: CASGTGTEYQPQHF
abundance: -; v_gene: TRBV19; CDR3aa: CASSRDAGGRLHLDGYTF
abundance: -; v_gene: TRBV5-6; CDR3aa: CASHLGTAAYEQYF
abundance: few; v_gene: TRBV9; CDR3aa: CASSVAPGAGNTIYF
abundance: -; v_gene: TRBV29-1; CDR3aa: CSVQKGTGGGYEQYF
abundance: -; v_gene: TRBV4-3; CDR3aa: CASSHGTPSYEQYF
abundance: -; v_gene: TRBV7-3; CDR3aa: CASSPSPSGRPYNEQFF
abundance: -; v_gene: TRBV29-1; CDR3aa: CSVEGDRALTGQYF
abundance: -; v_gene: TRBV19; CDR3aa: CASSPGSRRAFF
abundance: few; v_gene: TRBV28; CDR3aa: CASSLSGTATGYTF
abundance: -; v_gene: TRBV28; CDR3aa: CASSSGTGGSEQYF
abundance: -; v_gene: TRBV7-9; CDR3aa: CASSLGSGASGIYEQYF
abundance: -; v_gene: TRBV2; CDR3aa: CASNQQGYNEQFF
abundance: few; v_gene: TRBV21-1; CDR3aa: CASSITHRGLAGARYEQYF
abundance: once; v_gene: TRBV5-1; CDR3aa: CASSLGRSLTDTQYF
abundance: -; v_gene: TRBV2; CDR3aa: CADRTGSTDTQYF
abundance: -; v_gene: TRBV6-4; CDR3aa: CASSSGGDSDTQYF
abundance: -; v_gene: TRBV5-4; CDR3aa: CASSLGGPLATDTQYF
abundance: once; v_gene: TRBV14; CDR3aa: CASASSSSSYNEQFF
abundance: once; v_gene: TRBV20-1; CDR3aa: CSATGTYEQYF
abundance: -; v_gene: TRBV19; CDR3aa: CASRRASEETQYF
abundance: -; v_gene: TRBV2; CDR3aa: CASSGTSGYADTQYF
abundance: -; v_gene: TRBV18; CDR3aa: CASSPRGDSSNYGYTF